Reported below is one T cell receptor (beta chain). Its specificity is not known. Profiling relied on immunoSEQ multiplex PCR, and the TCRdb table lists in-frame clones only, not all of them. The data show roughly 120,000 clones, with roughly 90% seen just once and 0.61% held by the top ten. Trimming stripped 1 base from V and 2 bases from J, with 12 bases between. The germline V gene has CDR1 SGHVS and CDR2 FQNEAQ. The CDR3 spans 15 residues. The sample comes from a study of a mutant IDH1 vaccine in newly diagnosed glioma. Study at large: In weeks 1, 3, 5, 7, 11, 15, 19 and 23, patients were vaccinated. The start of vaccination came 4-6 weeks after radiotherapy alone, or with temozolomide cycles. The treated group averaged about 41 years old and was around 62% male, roughly 40% female. Study outcomes and limitations: A vaccine-induced immune response developed in roughly 93% of the patients.

Regarding time point: week 11, during vaccination. Topical imiquimod was applied with each vaccine dose, which held 300 ug of mutant IDH1 20-mer peptide. This TCR came from a woman aged 45-65 years with glioma. Material: PBMCs, obtained from a glioma patient whose treatment included an IDH1 peptide vaccine. The chain joins TRBV7-8 to TRBJ2-7; D could derive from TRBD1 or TRBD2 (6 bases each). CDR3 in amino acids: CASSLEGGPTYEQYF. CDR3 nucleotides: TGTGCCAGCAGCTTAGAGGGGGGTCCAACCTACGAGCAGTACTTC.